The present entry profiles one TCR beta chain with its context. Its antigen target is currently unknown. Sequence at one end of the junction differs from germline and may be a read error. Collaborating institutions collected whole blood in K2EDTA tubes following their own protocols. For TCRbeta analysis, collaborators shipped samples in one of three forms: frozen whole blood, isolated PBMCs, or DNA extracted from either of those sample types. The immunoSEQ Assay, a bias-controlled multiplex PCR, was used to amplify TCRbeta CDR3 regions from genomic DNA. The original pipeline was this. Nucleated cell counts per sample were estimated from amplification of reference gene primers within the assay. To quantify the absolute abundance of each unique TCRbeta CDR3 rearrangement, sequence reads were collapsed and filtered. Productive Simpson clonality was computed per sample as the square root of Simpson's diversity index over productive rearrangements. This is the immuneACCESS table as TCRdb keeps it, with only in-frame sequences that have V and J called. A part of the clones is gone; compared with another copy, unresolved V genes explain less than half, and the rest is unexplained. V and J calls plus clone size are reproduced from that table; the DNA served to infer D and trimming. The sample yields about 75,000 clones; more than 70% were counted once. Approximately 20% of the sample rests with the top ten.

The sample is drawn from a study of blood T cell repertoires in COVID-19 (dated by TCRdb to the early 2020s). In terms of the full investigation: Samples from collaborators originated in the United States, Italy and Spain and spanned both the acute and convalescent phases of COVID-19. The prospective study material was composed of cDNA or gDNA derived from T cells, B-cell-depleted T cells, or PBMCs. Deeply sampled blood TCRbeta repertoires from subjects exposed to, actively infected with, or recovered from COVID-19 were included in the dataset. The repertoires were made available in a free public database intended to serve as a resource for research on the immune response to SARS-CoV-2. Samples came from the ongoing ImmuneRACE study (first 160 participants) plus 1,254 subjects from 6 global collaborators. A de-identified subject ID, COVID-19 status, age in years and sex were almost always included in the sample metadata. Where available, HLA class I and class II types were taken from metadata supplied by the sample provider and were not determined by assay-based typing. General conclusions and limits of the study: The amount of clinical and demographic metadata varied by source and participant and was provided uncurated.

Reading the germline V gene (reference sequence) gives CDR1 LGHDT and CDR2 YNNKEL. The CDR3 numbers 13 residues from cysteine through phenylalanine. Kept here is only the CDR3 DNA, which spans 39 bases and is read in frame from base 1. Sequencing was carried out using peripheral blood. The sequence came from a human donor in a cohort sampled during active COVID-19. This chain is built from TRBV3-1 (or the pseudogene TRBV3-2) and TRBJ1-1, and TRBD1 aligns with 9 junction nucleotides. The nucleotide sequence reads as follows: TGTGCCAGCAGCCAAGTGGGACAGGGTGAATCTTTCTTT. Protein translation: CASSQVGQGESFF.